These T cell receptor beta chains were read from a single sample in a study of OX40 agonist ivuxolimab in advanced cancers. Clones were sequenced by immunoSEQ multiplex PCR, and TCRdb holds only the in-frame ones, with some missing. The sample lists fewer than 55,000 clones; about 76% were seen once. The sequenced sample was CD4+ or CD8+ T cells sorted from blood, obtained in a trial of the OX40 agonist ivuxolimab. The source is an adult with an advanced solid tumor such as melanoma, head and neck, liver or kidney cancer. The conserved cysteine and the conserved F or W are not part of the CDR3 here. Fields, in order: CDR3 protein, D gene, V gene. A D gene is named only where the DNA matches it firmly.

CDR3 protein: ATSITGTGSVQPQH
D gene: TRBD1
V gene: TRBV15

CDR3 protein: ASSSKGGSYNEQF
D gene: .
V gene: TRBV11-2

CDR3 protein: ASSLTGTLYNEQF
D gene: .
V gene: TRBV6-5

CDR3 protein: ASSQTRAETQY
D gene: .
V gene: TRBV4-2

CDR3 protein: ASSYPGQVLQETQY
D gene: TRBD1
V gene: TRBV6-6

CDR3 protein: ASSEARGGVHSPLH
D gene: .
V gene: TRBV6-1

CDR3 protein: ASSDMGLSTNEKLF
D gene: .
V gene: TRBV2

CDR3 protein: ASSGGLATDTQY
D gene: TRBD2
V gene: TRBV6-4

CDR3 protein: ASSLGGGKEQY
D gene: TRBD2
V gene: TRBV11-2

CDR3 protein: ASSRVTGDTQY
D gene: .
V gene: TRBV14

CDR3 protein: ASSETGTGIYEQY
D gene: TRBD1
V gene: TRBV7-6

CDR3 protein: ASTGWVLGTQY
D gene: .
V gene: TRBV7-9

CDR3 protein: ASSIGQNTGELF
D gene: .
V gene: TRBV19

CDR3 protein: ASSFLGTSGSGGTDTQY
D gene: TRBD2
V gene: TRBV5-1

CDR3 protein: ASKTKWFPDTQY
D gene: .
V gene: TRBV6-6

CDR3 protein: ASSLSLGDTEAF
D gene: .
V gene: TRBV28

CDR3 protein: AISESGTGDYGYT
D gene: TRBD1
V gene: TRBV10-3

CDR3 protein: ASSSHPLGQDGYT
D gene: TRBD1
V gene: TRBV6-5

CDR3 protein: ASSLRELTDTQY
D gene: .
V gene: TRBV28

CDR3 protein: ASSLWEGYT
D gene: .
V gene: TRBV7-9

CDR3 protein: ASRERTGHYEQY
D gene: TRBD1
V gene: TRBV2

CDR3 protein: ASSSLAGSNQPQH
D gene: .
V gene: TRBV7-2

CDR3 protein: ASSLAEAALNTEAF
D gene: .
V gene: TRBV7-8

CDR3 protein: ASSEAPEAF
D gene: .
V gene: TRBV2

CDR3 protein: ASSLGPTQAQPQH
D gene: .
V gene: TRBV13

CDR3 protein: ASNLGVNTEAF
D gene: .
V gene: TRBV6-1

CDR3 protein: AISTGGLGYGYT
D gene: TRBD1
V gene: TRBV10-3

CDR3 protein: ASSQGDRVGVLLGELF
D gene: TRBD1
V gene: TRBV4-1

CDR3 protein: ASSPGTSESYEQY
D gene: TRBD2
V gene: TRBV4-2

CDR3 protein: ASSERTGGLNEQF
D gene: TRBD1
V gene: TRBV6-1

CDR3 protein: ASSAEQGFNEQF
D gene: .
V gene: TRBV6-5

CDR3 protein: ASSSQGAYGYT
D gene: .
V gene: TRBV5-1

CDR3 protein: ASSMGGSYNEQF
D gene: .
V gene: TRBV19

CDR3 protein: ASSHLAGGANEQY
D gene: TRBD2
V gene: TRBV7-2

CDR3 protein: AISSDSNQPQH
D gene: .
V gene: TRBV10-3

CDR3 protein: ASRGLDGAEDGYT
D gene: .
V gene: TRBV13

CDR3 protein: ASKIAGGADTQY
D gene: TRBD2
V gene: TRBV6-5

CDR3 protein: ASSFLANTEAF
D gene: .
V gene: TRBV5-1

CDR3 protein: ASSYDGTNEKLF
D gene: .
V gene: TRBV6-5

CDR3 protein: SVDSGYEQY
D gene: .
V gene: TRBV29-1

CDR3 protein: ASSVAPGGDTGELF
D gene: TRBD2
V gene: TRBV9

CDR3 protein: ASSDWGTGY
D gene: .
V gene: TRBV2

CDR3 protein: ASSYGDTINTEAF
D gene: .
V gene: TRBV6-5

CDR3 protein: ASRDSYGYT
D gene: .
V gene: TRBV19

CDR3 protein: ASSLAGFLEEQF
D gene: .
V gene: TRBV5-1

CDR3 protein: ASSLWGDRNTEAF
D gene: .
V gene: TRBV28

CDR3 protein: SVVSSGDYGYT
D gene: .
V gene: TRBV29-1

CDR3 protein: ASSLSQTSSYNSPLH
D gene: .
V gene: TRBV7-2

CDR3 protein: ASSERGNSYEQY
D gene: TRBD2
V gene: TRBV28